This T cell receptor (beta chain) was sequenced in a study of cytomegalovirus exposure and HLA in healthy donors (dated by TCRdb to 2017 to 2019). With regard to the full study: According to an earlier analysis of a few hundred of the donors, about 180 million T cells yielded roughly 110 million unique TCR beta sequences and approximately 280 Gb of sequence data. Donor age, sex, ethnicity and CMV serostatus were compiled together with the repertoire data. A later genetic analysis took genome-wide SNP genotypes for about three fifths of the 666 donors and used that subset as a discovery cohort. The study used immunosequencing to profile the T cell repertoires of approximately 630 subjects and linked those repertoires to cytomegalovirus serostatus. The study was designed to test whether signatures of past pathogen exposure could be identified by cataloging public T cell receptors. An earlier analysis of 587 of the donors used high-throughput TCR beta sequencing to judge whether each TCR beta V gene segment behaved as functional or pseudogenic. Several DR-DQ haplotypes were treated as single units for association and clustering because of strong linkage in the cohort. HLA typing included class I and class II loci at four-digit resolution. Typing coverage differed by locus: A, B, C, DRB1 and DQB1 were typed in roughly 620-640 donors, DQA1 in about 560, DPA1 in 600 to 610, and DPB1 in just under 480. A later analysis re-examined previously published TCR beta repertoires from about 670 donors and added high-resolution HLA genotyping to investigate patterns of TCR occurrence. Every repertoire in the discovery cohort had been generated on one and the same sequencing platform. The study combined high-throughput TCR immunosequencing, statistical association of individual TCRs with disease status, and machine learning to predict cytomegalovirus infection status. The genetic ancestry cluster associated with self-reported Caucasian donors included 81% of the roughly 400 genotyped donors. Approximately 300 gigabases of sequencing data and 70 million to 100 million unique TCR sequences were included in an early release covering roughly 600 HLA-typed donors. Rather than drawing on any new phenotypic data, the later analysis identified candidate immune exposures from TCR beta sequences and the way those sequences occurred across donors. Besides the first cohort of approximately 670 subjects, a separate validation cohort made up of around 120 different subjects was used. On average, roughly 240,000 unique TCR beta nucleotide sequences were sequenced per donor among roughly 430 genotyped donors of the cohort, with around 19% of those sequences being non-productive.

Beyond this particular receptor, the publication reports: In a later analysis, TCR association rates were found to vary across HLA loci, with the most associated TCRs seen for DRB1 alleles and the fewest for HLA-C alleles. In vitro tests confirmed that a few of the cytomegalovirus-associated TCR beta chains recognize cytomegalovirus antigens. The authors suggested that the approach could potentially be generalized to other disease states and immunological phenotypes. A further reported finding was that TCR beta sequences accurately predicted the HLA-A and HLA-B alleles for most subjects in the first cohort. Some IMGT-functional V segments, including TRBV6-2 and TRBV6-3, could not be told apart with the 87-base-pair reads, so those segments were excluded. Because HLA typing was unavailable for some donors at each locus, only the typed subset was used in association tests. Because counts were too low, seventeen rarely observed V segments, including chromosome 9 orphons, were excluded from the earlier analysis of 587 of the donors. In a later analysis, most CMV-associated TCR beta chains were found to appear HLA-restricted, with HLA associations seemingly driven largely by CMV exposure. At a false discovery rate of 0.05, a later analysis linked 16,951 TCR beta sequences to specific HLA alleles. Correlated functional status among segregating V segments might reflect linkage disequilibrium, but an unknown experimental factor could not be ruled out. The sequencing pipeline was judged likely to have produced a cluster of highly shared sequence variants as a technical artifact. In an earlier analysis of roughly 560 of the donors, most TCR beta V segments were observed in productive rearrangements about 87% or about 30% of the time, broadly matching IMGT annotations. The cohort was sequenced for TCR beta chains only, and without alpha or paired-chain data the features that could be detected were limited. The presence/absence analyses assumed that sequencing depth was roughly uniform across donors, and that assumption may not be true. According to a later genetic analysis, donors in an Asian-associated ancestry cluster had fewer N-insertions in productive TCRs than the approximately 700-donor mean. Immune exposure information for the cohort was limited to CMV serostatus. When HLA alleles, especially DR and DQ, strongly co-occurred, attributing TCR associations to individual alleles was difficult. Compared with equally common non-associated chains, HLA-associated TCR beta chains in a later analysis were more clonally expanded and had lower generation probabilities. Most TCR sequences were seen in very few donors, while some public TCRs were found in many individuals. In both the original and validation cohorts, the classifier was reported to diagnose cytomegalovirus status with high specificity and sensitivity. A later genetic analysis associated a missense DCLRE1C variant with V-gene and J-gene trimming of TCR beta chains, and an independent cohort replicated the association. A later analysis reported that several top co-occurrence clusters appeared linked to parvovirus B19, influenza, CMV and Epstein-Barr virus. A total of around 150 TCR beta chains were listed by the study as associated with cytomegalovirus.

The cohort comprised fewer than 750 healthy bone marrow donors. All cohort members were sampled while nominally healthy, although unrecorded immune exposures were likely present. The donor was CMV seronegative and belonged to the group of roughly 330 seronegative cohort members. A peripheral blood sample was provided by each donor, and peripheral blood mononuclear cells were used for TCR beta sequencing. Genomic DNA extraction from the blood cell samples was performed with the Qiagen DNeasy Blood Extraction Kit. Preparation of the library involved the immunoSEQ multiplex PCR assay. For the multiplex PCR, a mixture combining 60 forward primers for TCR Vbeta segments and 13 reverse primers for TCR Jbeta segments was used. The CDR3 region of rearranged TCR beta genes was amplified from genomic DNA with a multiplex PCR assay. The Illumina HiSeq System was used to sequence the amplified TCR beta libraries as 87-base-pair reads. In the authors' own workflow: In a later analysis, approximately 74 million unique TCR beta chains were counted across the 666 repertoires, and roughly 9.9 million of these chains were shared by at least two donors. To remove PCR and sequencing errors, raw reads were error-corrected and collapsed into unique sequences using a nearest-neighbor algorithm that merged closely related sequences. V, D and J gene segments were assigned by aligning CDR3 sequences to IMGT reference sequences. Each retained sequence needed at least a six-nucleotide match to both a V gene segment and a J gene segment. A rearrangement was called productive if the CDR3 had no stop codons and remained in frame with V and J, and every other rearrangement was called non-productive. Following IMGT convention, CDR3 was defined as the stretch from the second conserved V-encoded cysteine up to the conserved J-encoded phenylalanine. The earlier analysis of 500 to 600 of the donors excluded sequences that lacked an unambiguous match to a single V gene segment. In an earlier analysis of approximately 550 of the donors, V segments were called functional above 56.7% productive rearrangements and were called segregating when the between-donor standard deviation exceeded 5%. A statistical classification framework was built to diagnose cytomegalovirus status from the catalog of TCR beta chain sequences. V and J gene assignment, in a later analysis, came from comparing TCR nucleotide sequences with IMGT/GENE-DB human TR gene sequences. The TCRdist pipeline was used in a later analysis to assign CDR3 sequences and most-parsimonious VDJ recombination scenarios. A later analysis defined each TCR beta chain by its CDR3 amino acid sequence plus V-gene family, and excluded reads lacking a unique V-gene family. To address suspected cross-contamination and a sequencing artifact, a later analysis removed a few hundred highly shared, low-generation-probability nucleotide sequences. In a later analysis, a clonal expansion index for each public chain was calculated from normalized within-repertoire ranks of inferred template counts. Generation probabilities in a later analysis came from a VDJ recombination model fitted to out-of-frame rearrangements, and those results were checked against IGoR. Hypergeometric tests were used in a later analysis to score TCR-TCR, TCR-HLA and TCR-CMV co-occurrence, with a repertoire-size bias correction applied to the TCR pairs. To estimate false discovery rates, a later analysis permuted the HLA or CMV assignments 20 times. In a later analysis, co-occurring TCRs were grouped with DBSCAN, and TCRdist sequence similarity was added when clustering was performed within HLA-allele-positive subsets. Repertoires with fewer than 30,000 or more than 120,000 public chains were left out of co-occurrence clustering, as were about 5 repertoires with anomalous nucleotide sharing. Imported from immuneACCESS, the table was reduced by TCRdb to in-frame sequences with V and J called. These copies leave out some clones; in studies compared against another copy, an unresolved V gene accounts for under half, and the cause of the remainder is not known. The V and J calls and the clone size are those of that table, but D and trimming were determined from the DNA. This sample gives 110,000 to 150,000 clones in total; roughly 62% of them show up just once. The ten largest clonotypes hold 4% to 5.5% of the sample.

About this clone: Its antigen specificity is not known. One base away there is no much larger clone; base qualities are not given.

V and J lose 11 bases and 0 bases, and a span of 6 bases separates them. There are 11 amino acids in the CDR3, from cysteine to phenylalanine inclusive. Left in the record is the CDR3 DNA by itself, 33 bases read in frame from the first base. Sequences SNHLY (CDR1) and FYNNEI (CDR2) are obtained from the germline V gene. Recombination connected TRBV2 to TRBJ2-3; the D segment cannot be called with confidence. This receptor was identified in a man in his sixties in good health and CMV-seronegative. The material sequenced was PBMCs. The CDR3 region: CASTSTDTQYF. The DNA sequence is as follows: TGTGCCTCCACTAGCACAGATACGCAGTATTTT.